Below are 8 T cell receptor beta chains sequenced from a single sample in a study of blood T cell repertoires in COVID-19. Assay: immunoSEQ multiplex PCR; the TCRdb copy retains only in-frame clones and omits some. The sample includes approximately 250,000 clones, about 88% of them seen just once. Sequenced: peripheral blood. These receptor sequences come from a man in his thirties or forties with active or convalescent COVID-19.

V usage is TRBV10-3 and J usage is TRBJ1-2; D is uncertain. CDR1 is ENHRY and CDR2 is SYGVKD in the germline V gene. The CDR3 spans 14 residues. V was clipped by 0 bases and J by 8 bases, with 13 bases between them. The CDR3: CAISESEGVGGYTF. In DNA, the CDR3 is TGTGCCATCAGTGAGTCCGAGGGCGTTGGCGGCTACACCTTC.

The chain recombines TRBV5-1 with TRBJ1-2; D not certain. CDR1 is SGHRS and CDR2 is YFSETQ in the germline V gene. CDR3 length: 16 residues. Trimming removed 0 bases from V and 2 bases from J, with 14 bases in between. Here the CDR3 DNA reads TGCGCCAGCAGCTTGGCCGGAGGCGGCTCGAACTATGGCTACACCTTC. It specifies CASSLAGGGSNYGYTF.

The V and J genes are TRBV11-2 and TRBJ2-7, with 7 bases matching TRBD1. This CDR3 region has 15 residues. Germline CDR1 reads SGHAT; CDR2 reads FQNNGV. After removal of 2 bases from V and 3 bases from J, the junction contained 7 bases not matched to a gene. The CDR3 nucleotides read TGTGCCAGCAGCTTATCTTCAGGGGGAAACTACGAGCAGTACTTC. Translation gives CASSLSSGGNYEQYF. The whole variable domain, filled in from reference TRBV11-2 and TRBJ2-7, reads EAGVAQSPRYKIIEKRQSVAFWCNPISGHATLYWYQQILGQGPKLLIQFQNNGVVDDSQLPKDRFSAERLKGVDSTLKIQPAKLEDSAVYLCASSLSSGGNYEQYFGPGTRLTVT.

V and J are TRBV5-8 and TRBJ1-2; tentative D call: TRBD1 (5 bases). The CDR3 contains 12 residues. Germline CDR1 and CDR2: SGHTS and YDEGEE. V was trimmed by 7 bases and J by 2 bases, leaving 9 bases between them. DNA for the CDR3: TGTGCCAGCGGAAAGGGGAACTATGGCTACACCTTC. The encoded protein is CASGKGNYGYTF. Filled out from reference TRBV5-8 and TRBJ1-2, the complete variable domain reads EAGVTQSPTHLIKTRGQQATLRCSPISGHTSVYWYQQALGLGLQFLLWYDEGEERNRGNFPPRFSGRQFPNYSSELNVNALELEDSALYLCASGKGNYGYTFGSGTRLTVV.

The chain combines TRBV29-1 with TRBJ1-1, with D perhaps matching TRBD1 (5 bases). V dropped 2 bases and J dropped 0 bases, with 10 bases sitting between them. Germline V gene data show CDR1 as SQVTM and CDR2 as ANQGSEA. The CDR3 loop spans 14 amino acids. CDR3 DNA: TGCAGCGTTGAATCGCTGGGGCTGAACACTGAAGCTTTCTTT. Its translation: CSVESLGLNTEAFF. Variable domain in full (rest from reference TRBV29-1 and TRBJ1-1): SAVISQKPSRDICQRGTSLTIQCQVDSQVTMMFWYRQQPGQSLTLIATANQGSEATYESGFVIDKFPISRPNLTFSTLTVSNMSPEDSSIYLCSVESLGLNTEAFFGQGTRLTVV.

In nucleotides, the CDR3 is TGTGCCAGCAGCCTTTCGAACACTGAAGCTTTCTTT. Amino acid sequence: CASSLSNTEAFF. V and J are TRBV5-4 and TRBJ1-1; no reliable D call. The CDR3 totals 12 residues. Trimming removed 4 bases at V and 1 base at J, with 5 bases between. CDR1 is SGHNT, CDR2 YYREEE, per germline (reference sequence).

The V and J genes are TRBV21-1 and TRBJ2-7; TRBD1 is the table's D call and was not checked against the DNA. TRBV21-1 is reported as a pseudogene. The CDR3 runs 15 residues. DNA for the CDR3: TGTGCCAGGGCGGGAGTTCGGGACAGGCCCAACGAGCAGTACTTC. Protein product: CARAGVRDRPNEQYF.

The V call is TRBV7-9, the J call TRBJ2-2; possibly TRBD2 for D (5 bases). The CDR3 consists of 14 residues. V was clipped by 8 bases and J by 5 bases, with 15 bases between them. Germline CDR1 is SEHNR and CDR2 is FQNEAQ (reference sequence). In DNA, the CDR3 is TGTGCCAGCGCCGGGGAACCCGGGACCGGGGAGCTGTTTTTT. This encodes CASAGEPGTGELFF.